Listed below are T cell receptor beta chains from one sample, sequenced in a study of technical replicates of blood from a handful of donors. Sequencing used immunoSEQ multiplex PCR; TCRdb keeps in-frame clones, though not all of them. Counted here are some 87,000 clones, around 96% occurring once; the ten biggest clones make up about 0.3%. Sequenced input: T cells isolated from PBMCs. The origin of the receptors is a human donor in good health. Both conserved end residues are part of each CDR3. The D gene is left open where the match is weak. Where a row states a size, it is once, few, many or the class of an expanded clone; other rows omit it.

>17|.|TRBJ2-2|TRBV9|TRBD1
TGTGCCAGCAGCTCGGGACAGGGGATGGGAAACACCGGGGAGCTGTTTTTT
CASSSGQGMGNTGELFF
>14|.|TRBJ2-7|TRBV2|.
TGTGCCAGCAAGGAAACAGACCCCTCCTACGAGCAGTACTTC
CASKETDPSYEQYF
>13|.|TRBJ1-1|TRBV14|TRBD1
TGTGCCAGCAGCCAAGTCCGTTCAGGGGGCGCTTTCTTT
CASSQVRSGGAFF
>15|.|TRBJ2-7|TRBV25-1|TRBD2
TGTGCCAGCAGTGTGATGCTAGCGGGGCGCTACGAGCAGTACTTC
CASSVMLAGRYEQYF
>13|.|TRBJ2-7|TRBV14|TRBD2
TGTGCCAGCAGCCTTTTCCTAGCGGAAGAGCAGTACTTC
CASSLFLAEEQYF
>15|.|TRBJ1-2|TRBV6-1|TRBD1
TGTGCCAGCAGTGAGTGGACAGGGAAGGACTATGGCTACACCTTC
CASSEWTGKDYGYTF
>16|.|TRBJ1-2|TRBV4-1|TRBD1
TGCGCCAGCAGCCATCAAGGAGGCAGGGGGCGTGATGGCTACACCTTC
CASSHQGGRGRDGYTF
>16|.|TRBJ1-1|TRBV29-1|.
TGCAGCGTTGAAGATTTCGGGGGGCAAGGTTACACTGAAGCTTTCTTT
CSVEDFGGQGYTEAFF
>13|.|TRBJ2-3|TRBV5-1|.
TGCGCCAGCAGCCCTACGGGAGCAGATACGCAGTATTTT
CASSPTGADTQYF
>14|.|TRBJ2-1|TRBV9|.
TGTGCCAGCAGCGTAGCAGGGACACAGTATGAGCAGTTCTTC
CASSVAGTQYEQFF
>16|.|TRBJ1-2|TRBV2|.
TGTGCCAGCAGCCTAGCTGGGACTGAAGCTAACTATGGCTACACCTTC
CASSLAGTEANYGYTF
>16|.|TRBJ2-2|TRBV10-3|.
TGTGCCATCAGCACCCACAGGGAAGCAAACACCGGGGAGCTGTTTTTT
CAISTHREANTGELFF
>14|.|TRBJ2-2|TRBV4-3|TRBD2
TGCGCCAGCAGGGGACTATCGAACACCGGGGAGCTGTTTTTT
CASRGLSNTGELFF
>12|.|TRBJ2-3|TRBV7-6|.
TGTGCCAGCAGCGTCCAGGCGGGTACGCAGTATTTT
CASSVQAGTQYF
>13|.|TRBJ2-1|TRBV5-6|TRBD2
TGTGCCAGCAGTAGCGGGAGGCGGCAAGAGCAGTTCTTC
CASSSGRRQEQFF
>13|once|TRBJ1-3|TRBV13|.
TGTGCCAGCAGCCCCGGGGGGGGAAACACCATATATTTT
CASSPGGGNTIYF
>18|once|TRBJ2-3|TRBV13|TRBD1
TGTGCCAGCAGCTCCGAAGAACCACCGGGACAGGGAAGGGATACGCAGTATTTT
CASSSEEPPGQGRDTQYF
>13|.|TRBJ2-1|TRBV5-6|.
TGTGCCAGCAGCGGTTCTACCTACAATGAGCAGTTCTTC
CASSGSTYNEQFF
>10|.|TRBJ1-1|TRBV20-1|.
TGCAGTGCCCCCCGTTGGAGCCCGGTCTTT
CSAPRWSPVF
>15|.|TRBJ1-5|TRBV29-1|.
TGCAGCGTTGAGGAGGGATCCGGGATAGGGCAGCCCCAGCATTTT
CSVEEGSGIGQPQHF
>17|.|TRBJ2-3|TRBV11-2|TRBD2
TGTGCCAGCAGCTCTCTTAGGACTAGCGGGATTACAGATACGCAGTATTTT
CASSSLRTSGITDTQYF
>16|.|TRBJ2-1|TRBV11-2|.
TGTGCCAGCAGCTCCTATAGCGGCAGCTCCTACAATGAGCAGTTCTTC
CASSSYSGSSYNEQFF
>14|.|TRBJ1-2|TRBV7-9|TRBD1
TGTGCCAGCAACGTACAGGGGACTAACTATGGCTACACCTTC
CASNVQGTNYGYTF